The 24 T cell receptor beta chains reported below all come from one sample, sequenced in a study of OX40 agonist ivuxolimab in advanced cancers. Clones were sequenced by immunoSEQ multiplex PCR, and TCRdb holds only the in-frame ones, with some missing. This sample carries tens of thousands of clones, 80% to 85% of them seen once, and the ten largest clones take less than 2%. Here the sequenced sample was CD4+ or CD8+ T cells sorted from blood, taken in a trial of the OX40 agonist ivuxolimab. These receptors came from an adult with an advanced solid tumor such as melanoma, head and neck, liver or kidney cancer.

This CDR3 is CASSSGTGVEQYF. The CDR3 region has the DNA TGCGCCAGCAGCTCGGGGACAGGAGTCGAGCAGTACTTC. This sequence joins TRBV5-1 and TRBJ2-5; 8 nucleotides match TRBD1. Matching the DNA end better, TRBJ2-7 makes the J call doubtful. This CDR3 region has 13 residues. Germline V gene data show CDR1 as SGHRS and CDR2 as YFSETQ.

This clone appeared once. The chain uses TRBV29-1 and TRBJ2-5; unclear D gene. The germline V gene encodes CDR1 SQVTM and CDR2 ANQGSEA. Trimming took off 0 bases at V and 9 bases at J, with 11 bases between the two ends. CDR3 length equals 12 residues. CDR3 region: CSVEDLFEAQYF. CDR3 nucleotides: TGCAGCGTTGAAGACCTGTTTGAGGCCCAGTACTTC.

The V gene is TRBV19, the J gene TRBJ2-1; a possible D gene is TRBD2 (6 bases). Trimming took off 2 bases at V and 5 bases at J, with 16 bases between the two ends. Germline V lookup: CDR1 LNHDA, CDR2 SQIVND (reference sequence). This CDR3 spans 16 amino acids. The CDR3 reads CASSILEGAWNNEQFF. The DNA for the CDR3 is TGTGCCAGTAGTATACTGGAGGGAGCATGGAACAATGAGCAGTTCTTC.

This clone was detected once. The CDR3 DNA reads as TGTGCCAGCAGTTACGAGGGAGATTCACCCCTCCACTTT. It encodes CASSYEGDSPLHF. The V gene is TRBV6-5, the J gene TRBJ1-6, with D unclear. The CDR3 covers 13 residues. Per the germline V gene, CDR1 is MNHEY and CDR2 is SVGAGI. V was pared by 2 bases and J by 8 bases, with 7 bases between.

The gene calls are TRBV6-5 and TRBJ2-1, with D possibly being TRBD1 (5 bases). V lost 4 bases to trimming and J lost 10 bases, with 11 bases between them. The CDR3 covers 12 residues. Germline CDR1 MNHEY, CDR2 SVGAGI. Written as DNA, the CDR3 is TGTGCCAGCAGTTCCAGGGTAGGGGAGCAGTTCTTC. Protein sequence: CASSSRVGEQFF.

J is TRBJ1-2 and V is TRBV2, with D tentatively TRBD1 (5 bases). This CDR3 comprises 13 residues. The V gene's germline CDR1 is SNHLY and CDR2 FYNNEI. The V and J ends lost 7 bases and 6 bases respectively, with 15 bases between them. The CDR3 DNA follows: TGTGCCAGCACTTTAGACAGACCTCATGGCTACACCTTC. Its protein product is CASTLDRPHGYTF.

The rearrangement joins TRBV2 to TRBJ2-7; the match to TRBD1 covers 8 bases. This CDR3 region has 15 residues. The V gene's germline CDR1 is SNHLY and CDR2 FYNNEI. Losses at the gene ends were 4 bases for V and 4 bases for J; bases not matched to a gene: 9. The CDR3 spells CASSALGTGDYEQYF. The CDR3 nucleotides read TGTGCCAGCAGTGCCCTTGGGACAGGAGATTACGAGCAGTACTTC.

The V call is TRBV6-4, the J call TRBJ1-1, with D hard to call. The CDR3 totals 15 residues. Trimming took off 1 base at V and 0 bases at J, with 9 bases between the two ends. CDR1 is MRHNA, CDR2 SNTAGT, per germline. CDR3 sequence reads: CASSDLGGMNTEAFF. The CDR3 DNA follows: TGTGCCAGCAGTGACTTGGGAGGGATGAACACTGAAGCTTTCTTT.

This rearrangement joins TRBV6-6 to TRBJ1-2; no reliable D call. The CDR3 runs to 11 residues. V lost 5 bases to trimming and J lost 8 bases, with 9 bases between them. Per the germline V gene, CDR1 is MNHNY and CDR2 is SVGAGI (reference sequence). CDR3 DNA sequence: TGTGCCAGCAGTCCGGCCCCCGGCTACACCTTC. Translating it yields CASSPAPGYTF.

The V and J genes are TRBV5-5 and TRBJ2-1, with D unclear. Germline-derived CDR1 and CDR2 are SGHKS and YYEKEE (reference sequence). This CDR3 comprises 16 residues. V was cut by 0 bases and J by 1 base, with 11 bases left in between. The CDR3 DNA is TGTGCCAGCAGCTTGGGTTTCGCTCCATCCTACAATGAGCAGTTCTTC. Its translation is CASSLGFAPSYNEQFF. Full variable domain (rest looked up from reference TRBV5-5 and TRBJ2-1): DAGVTQSPTHLIKTRGQQVTLRCSPISGHKSVSWYQQVLGQGPQFIFQYYEKEERGRGNFPDRFSARQFPNYSSELNVNALLLGDSALYLCASSLGFAPSYNEQFFGPGTRLTVL.

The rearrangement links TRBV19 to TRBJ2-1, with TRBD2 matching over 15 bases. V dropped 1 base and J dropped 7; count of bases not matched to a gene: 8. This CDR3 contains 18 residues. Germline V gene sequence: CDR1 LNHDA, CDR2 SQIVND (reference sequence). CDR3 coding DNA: TGTGCCAGTAGTATAGTAGGGGGACTAGCGGGAGGACGTAATGAGCAGTTCTTC. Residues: CASSIVGGLAGGRNEQFF.

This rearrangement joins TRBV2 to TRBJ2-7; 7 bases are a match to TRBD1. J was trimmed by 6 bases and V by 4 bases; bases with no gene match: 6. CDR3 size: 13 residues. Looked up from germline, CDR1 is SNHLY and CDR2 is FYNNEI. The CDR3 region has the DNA TGTGCCAGCAGTGGAAACAGGGGAGTCGAGCAGTACTTC. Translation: CASSGNRGVEQYF.

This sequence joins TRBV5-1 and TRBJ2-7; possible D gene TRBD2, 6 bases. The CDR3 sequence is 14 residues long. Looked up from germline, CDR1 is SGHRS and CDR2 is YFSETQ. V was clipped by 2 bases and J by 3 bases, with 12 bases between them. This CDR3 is CASSLGPGVYEQYF. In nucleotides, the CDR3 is TGCGCCAGCAGCTTAGGGCCGGGGGTCTACGAGCAGTACTTC.

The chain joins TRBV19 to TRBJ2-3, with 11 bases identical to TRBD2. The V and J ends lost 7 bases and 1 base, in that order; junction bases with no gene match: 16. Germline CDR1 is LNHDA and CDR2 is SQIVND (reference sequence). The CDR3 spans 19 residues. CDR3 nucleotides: TGTGCCAGTATGCCCCACGAGTTAGCGGGGGGGCCTGGCACAGATACGCAGTATTTT. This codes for CASMPHELAGGPGTDTQYF.

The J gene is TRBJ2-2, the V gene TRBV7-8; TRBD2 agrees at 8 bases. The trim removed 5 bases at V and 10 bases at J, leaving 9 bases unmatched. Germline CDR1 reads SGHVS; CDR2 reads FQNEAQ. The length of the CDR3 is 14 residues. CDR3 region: CASSETSARLELFF. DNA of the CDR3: TGTGCCAGCAGCGAGACTAGCGCCCGGCTGGAGCTGTTTTTT.

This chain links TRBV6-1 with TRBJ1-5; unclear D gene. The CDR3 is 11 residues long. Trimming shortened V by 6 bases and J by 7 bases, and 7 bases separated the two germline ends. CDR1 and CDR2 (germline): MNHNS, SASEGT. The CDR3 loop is CASRLEQPQHF. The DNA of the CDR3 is TGTGCCAGCAGACTAGAACAGCCCCAGCATTTT.

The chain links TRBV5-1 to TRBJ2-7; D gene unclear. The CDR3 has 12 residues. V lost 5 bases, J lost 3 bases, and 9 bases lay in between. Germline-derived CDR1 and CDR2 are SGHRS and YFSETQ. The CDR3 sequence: CASSKDLYEQYF. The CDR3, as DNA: TGCGCCAGCAGTAAGGACCTCTACGAGCAGTACTTC.

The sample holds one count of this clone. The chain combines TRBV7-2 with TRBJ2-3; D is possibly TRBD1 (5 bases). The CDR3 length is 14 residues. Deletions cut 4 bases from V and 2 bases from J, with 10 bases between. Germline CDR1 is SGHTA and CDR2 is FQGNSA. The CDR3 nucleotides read TGTGCCAGCAGCTCTAAGGGGCCCACAGATACGCAGTATTTT. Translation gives CASSSKGPTDTQYF.

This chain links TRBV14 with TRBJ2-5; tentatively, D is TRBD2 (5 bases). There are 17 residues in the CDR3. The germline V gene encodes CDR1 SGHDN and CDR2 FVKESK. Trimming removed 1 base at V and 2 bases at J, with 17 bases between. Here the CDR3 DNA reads TGTGCCAGCAGCCAAGGGCGGAGCGGACCGAGGCAAGAGACCCAGTACTTC. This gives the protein CASSQGRSGPRQETQYF.

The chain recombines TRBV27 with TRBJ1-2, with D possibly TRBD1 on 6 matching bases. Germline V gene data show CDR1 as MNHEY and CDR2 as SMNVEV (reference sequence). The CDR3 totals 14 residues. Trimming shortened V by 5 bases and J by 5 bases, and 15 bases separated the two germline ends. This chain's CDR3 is CASSPTGFFYGYTF. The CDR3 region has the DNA TGTGCCAGCAGTCCGACAGGATTCTTTTATGGCTACACCTTC.

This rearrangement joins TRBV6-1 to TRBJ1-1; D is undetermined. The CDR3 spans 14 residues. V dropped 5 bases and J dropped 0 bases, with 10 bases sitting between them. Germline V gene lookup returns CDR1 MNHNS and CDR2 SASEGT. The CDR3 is CASSLYILNTEAFF. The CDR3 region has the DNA TGTGCCAGCAGTCTTTACATTCTGAACACTGAAGCTTTCTTT.

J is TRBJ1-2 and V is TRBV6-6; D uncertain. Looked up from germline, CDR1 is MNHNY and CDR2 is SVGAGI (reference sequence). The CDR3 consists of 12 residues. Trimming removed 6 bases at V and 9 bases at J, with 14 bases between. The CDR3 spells CASSHDGVRYTF. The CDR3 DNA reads TGTGCCAGCAGCCACGACGGGGTGCGCTACACCTTC.

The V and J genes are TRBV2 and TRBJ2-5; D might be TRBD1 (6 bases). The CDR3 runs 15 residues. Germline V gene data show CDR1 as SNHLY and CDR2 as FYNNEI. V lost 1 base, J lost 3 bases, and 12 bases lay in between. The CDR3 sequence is CASSEGAGVKETQYF. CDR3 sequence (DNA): TGTGCCAGCAGTGAAGGGGCAGGGGTTAAAGAGACCCAGTACTTC. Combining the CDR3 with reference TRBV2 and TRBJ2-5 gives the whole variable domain EPEVTQTPSHQVTQMGQEVILRCVPISNHLYFYWYRQILGQKVEFLVSFYNNEISEKSEIFDDQFSVERPDGSNFTLKIRSTKLEDSAMYFCASSEGAGVKETQYFGPGTRLLVL.

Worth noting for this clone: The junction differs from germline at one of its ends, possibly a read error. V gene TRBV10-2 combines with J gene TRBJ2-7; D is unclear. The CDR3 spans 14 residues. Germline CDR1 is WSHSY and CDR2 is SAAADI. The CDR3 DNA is TGCGCCAGCACCGGACCTCGGCAGAACTACGAGCAGTGCTTC. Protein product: CASTGPRQNYEQCF.